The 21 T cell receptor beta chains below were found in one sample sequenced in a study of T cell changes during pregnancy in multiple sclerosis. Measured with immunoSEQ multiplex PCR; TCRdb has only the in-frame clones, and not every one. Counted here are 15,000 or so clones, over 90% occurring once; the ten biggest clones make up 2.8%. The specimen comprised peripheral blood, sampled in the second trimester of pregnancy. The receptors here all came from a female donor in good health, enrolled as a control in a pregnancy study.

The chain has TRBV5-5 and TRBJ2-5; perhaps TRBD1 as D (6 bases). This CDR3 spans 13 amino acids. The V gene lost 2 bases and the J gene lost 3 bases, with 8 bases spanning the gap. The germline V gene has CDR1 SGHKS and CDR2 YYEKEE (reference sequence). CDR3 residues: CASSFPGEETQYF. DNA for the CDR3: TGTGCCAGCAGCTTCCCAGGGGAAGAGACCCAGTACTTC.

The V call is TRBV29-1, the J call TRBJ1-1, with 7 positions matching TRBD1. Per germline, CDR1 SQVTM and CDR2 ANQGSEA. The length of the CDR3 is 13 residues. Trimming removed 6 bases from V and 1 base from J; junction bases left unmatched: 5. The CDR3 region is CSVLGQRNTEAFF. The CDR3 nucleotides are TGCAGCGTACTGGGACAGCGGAACACTGAAGCTTTCTTT.

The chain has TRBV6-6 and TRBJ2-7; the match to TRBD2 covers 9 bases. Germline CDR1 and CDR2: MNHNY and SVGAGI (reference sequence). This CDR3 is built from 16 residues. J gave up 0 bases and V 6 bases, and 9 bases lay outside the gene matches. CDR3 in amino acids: CASSNQKRGASYEQYF. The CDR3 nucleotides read TGTGCCAGCAGCAACCAAAAGCGGGGGGCCTCCTACGAGCAGTACTTC.

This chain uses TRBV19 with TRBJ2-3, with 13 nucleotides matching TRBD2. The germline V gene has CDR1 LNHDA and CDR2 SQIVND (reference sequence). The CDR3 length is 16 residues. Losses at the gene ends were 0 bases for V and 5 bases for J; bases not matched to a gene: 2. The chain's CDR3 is CASSIEGLAGLDTQYF. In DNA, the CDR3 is TGTGCCAGTAGTATAGAGGGACTAGCGGGGTTAGATACGCAGTATTTT.

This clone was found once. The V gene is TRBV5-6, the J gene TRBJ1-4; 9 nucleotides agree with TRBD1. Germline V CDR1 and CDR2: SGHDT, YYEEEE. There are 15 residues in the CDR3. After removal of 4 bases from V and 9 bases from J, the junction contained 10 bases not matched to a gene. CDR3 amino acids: CASSLRGQGYQKLFF. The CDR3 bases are TGTGCCAGCAGCCTCCGGGGACAGGGATATCAAAAACTGTTTTTT.

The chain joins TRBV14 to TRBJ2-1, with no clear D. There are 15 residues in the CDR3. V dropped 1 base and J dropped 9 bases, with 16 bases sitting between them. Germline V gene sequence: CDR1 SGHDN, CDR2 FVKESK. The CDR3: CASSQVLAGVSEQFF. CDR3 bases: TGTGCCAGCAGCCAAGTCTTGGCAGGCGTAAGTGAGCAGTTCTTC.

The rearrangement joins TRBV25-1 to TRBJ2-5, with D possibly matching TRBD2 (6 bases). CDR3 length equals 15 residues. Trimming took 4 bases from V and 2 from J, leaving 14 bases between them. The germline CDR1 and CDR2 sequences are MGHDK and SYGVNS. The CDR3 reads CASSVPGLQQETQYF. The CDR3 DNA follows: TGTGCCAGCAGTGTGCCGGGACTCCAGCAAGAGACCCAGTACTTC.

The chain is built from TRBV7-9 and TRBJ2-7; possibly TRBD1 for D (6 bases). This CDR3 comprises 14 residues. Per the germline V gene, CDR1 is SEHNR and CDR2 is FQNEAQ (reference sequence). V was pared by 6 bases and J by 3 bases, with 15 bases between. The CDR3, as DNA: TGTGCCAGCAGTTCCGGGACACTCTTCTACGAGCAGTACTTC. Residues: CASSSGTLFYEQYF.

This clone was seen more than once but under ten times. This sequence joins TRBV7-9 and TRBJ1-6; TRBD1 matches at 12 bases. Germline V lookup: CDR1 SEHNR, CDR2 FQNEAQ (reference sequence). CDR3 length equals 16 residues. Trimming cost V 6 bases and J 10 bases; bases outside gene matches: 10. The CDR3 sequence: CASRFDSGTGGSPLHF. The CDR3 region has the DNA TGTGCCAGCAGATTTGACTCCGGGACAGGGGGCTCACCCCTCCACTTT.

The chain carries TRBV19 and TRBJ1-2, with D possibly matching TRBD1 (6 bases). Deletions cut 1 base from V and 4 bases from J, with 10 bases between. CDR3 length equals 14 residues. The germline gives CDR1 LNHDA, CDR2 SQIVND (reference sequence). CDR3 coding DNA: TGTGCCAGTAGTATAGGGACAGTTTCCTATGGCTACACCTTC. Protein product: CASSIGTVSYGYTF.

Written as DNA, the CDR3 is TGTGCCAGCAGCCTTCGGGACACTGCGAGCACCGGGGAGCTGTTTTTT. Translating it yields CASSLRDTASTGELFF. J is TRBJ2-2 and V is TRBV7-8; D is perhaps TRBD1 (6 bases). With 5 bases removed from V and 4 bases from J, the gap between germline ends came to 17 bases. Germline V lookup: CDR1 SGHVS, CDR2 FQNEAQ. This CDR3 has 16 residues.

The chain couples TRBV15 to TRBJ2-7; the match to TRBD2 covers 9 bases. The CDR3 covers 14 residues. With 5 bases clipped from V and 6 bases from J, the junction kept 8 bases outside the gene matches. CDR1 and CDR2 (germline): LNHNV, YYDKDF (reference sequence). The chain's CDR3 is CATSRSGSSGEQYF. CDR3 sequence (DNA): TGTGCCACCAGCCGTAGCGGGAGTTCAGGCGAGCAGTACTTC.

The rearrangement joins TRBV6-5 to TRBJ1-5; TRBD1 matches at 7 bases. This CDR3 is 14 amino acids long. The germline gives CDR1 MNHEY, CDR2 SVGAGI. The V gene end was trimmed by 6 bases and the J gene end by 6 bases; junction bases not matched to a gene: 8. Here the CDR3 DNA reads TGTGCCAGCAGACAGGGGCAGGGTGTTCAGCCCCAGCATTTT. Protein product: CASRQGQGVQPQHF.

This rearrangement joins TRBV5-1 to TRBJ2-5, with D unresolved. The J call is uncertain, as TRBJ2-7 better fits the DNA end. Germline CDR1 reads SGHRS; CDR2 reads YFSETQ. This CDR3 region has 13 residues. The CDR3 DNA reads TGCGCCAGCAGCTTGGGCGGCCCCTACGAGCAGTACTTC. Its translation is CASSLGGPYEQYF.

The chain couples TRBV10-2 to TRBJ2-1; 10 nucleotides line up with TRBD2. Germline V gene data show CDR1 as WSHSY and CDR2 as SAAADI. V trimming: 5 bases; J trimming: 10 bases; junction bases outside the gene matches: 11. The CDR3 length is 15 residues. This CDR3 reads CASSRGSGRAREQFF. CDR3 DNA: TGCGCCAGCAGTCGAGGGAGCGGGAGGGCCCGGGAGCAGTTCTTC.

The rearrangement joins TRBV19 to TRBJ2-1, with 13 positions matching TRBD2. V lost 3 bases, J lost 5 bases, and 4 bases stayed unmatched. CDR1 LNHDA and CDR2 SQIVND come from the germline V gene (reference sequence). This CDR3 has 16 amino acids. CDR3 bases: TGTGCCAGTAGTATCGGACTAGCGGGAGTAAACAATGAGCAGTTCTTC. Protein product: CASSIGLAGVNNEQFF.

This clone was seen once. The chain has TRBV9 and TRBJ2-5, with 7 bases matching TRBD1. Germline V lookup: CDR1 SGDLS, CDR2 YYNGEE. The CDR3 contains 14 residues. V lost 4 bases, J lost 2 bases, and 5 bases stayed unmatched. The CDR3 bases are TGTGCCAGCAGCCGCAGGACAGGACAAGAGACCCAGTACTTC. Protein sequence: CASSRRTGQETQYF. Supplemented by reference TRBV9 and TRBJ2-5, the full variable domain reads DSGVTQTPKHLITATGQRVTLRCSPRSGDLSVYWYQQSLDQGLQFLIQYYNGEERAKGNILERFSAQQFPDLHSELNLSSLELGDSALYFCASSRRTGQETQYFGPGTRLLVL.

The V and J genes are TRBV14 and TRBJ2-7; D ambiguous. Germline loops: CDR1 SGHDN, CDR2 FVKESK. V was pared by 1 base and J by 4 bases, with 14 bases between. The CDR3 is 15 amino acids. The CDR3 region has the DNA TGTGCCAGCAGCCAAGGGTCCAGCGTTTCTTACGAGCAGTACTTC. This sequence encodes CASSQGSSVSYEQYF.

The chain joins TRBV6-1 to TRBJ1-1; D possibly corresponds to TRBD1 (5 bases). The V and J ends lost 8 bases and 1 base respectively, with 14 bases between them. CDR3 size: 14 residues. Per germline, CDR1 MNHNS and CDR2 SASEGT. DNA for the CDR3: TGTGCCAGCGCCAGGACAAAACAGAACACTGAAGCTTTCTTT. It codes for CASARTKQNTEAFF.

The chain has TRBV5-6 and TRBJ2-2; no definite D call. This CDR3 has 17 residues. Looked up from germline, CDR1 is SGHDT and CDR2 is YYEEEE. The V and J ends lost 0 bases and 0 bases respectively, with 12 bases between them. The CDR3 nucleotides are TGTGCCAGCAGCTTGGCGCTTGGCAGCGCGAACACCGGGGAGCTGTTTTTT. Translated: CASSLALGSANTGELFF.

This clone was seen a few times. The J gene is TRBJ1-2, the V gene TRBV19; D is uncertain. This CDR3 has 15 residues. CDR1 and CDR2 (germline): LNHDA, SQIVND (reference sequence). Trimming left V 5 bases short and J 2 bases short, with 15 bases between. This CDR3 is CASSPGAGTNYGYTF. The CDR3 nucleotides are TGTGCCAGTAGTCCTGGAGCGGGCACCAACTATGGCTACACCTTC.